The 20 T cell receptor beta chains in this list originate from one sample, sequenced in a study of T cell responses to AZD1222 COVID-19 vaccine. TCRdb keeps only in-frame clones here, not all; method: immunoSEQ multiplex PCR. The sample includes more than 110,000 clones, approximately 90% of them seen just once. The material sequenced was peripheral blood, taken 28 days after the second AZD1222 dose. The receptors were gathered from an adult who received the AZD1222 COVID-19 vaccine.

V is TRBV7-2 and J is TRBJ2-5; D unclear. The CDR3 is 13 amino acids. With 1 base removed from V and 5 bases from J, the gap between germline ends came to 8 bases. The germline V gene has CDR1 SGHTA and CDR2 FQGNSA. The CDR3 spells CASSLGLVETQYF. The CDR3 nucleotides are TGTGCCAGCAGCTTAGGGCTTGTCGAGACCCAGTACTTC.

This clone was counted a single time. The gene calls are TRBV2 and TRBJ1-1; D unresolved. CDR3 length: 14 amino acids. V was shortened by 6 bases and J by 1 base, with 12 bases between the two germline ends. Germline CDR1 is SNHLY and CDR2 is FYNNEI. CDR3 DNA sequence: TGTGCCAGCAGCGCCGTACAAGCGAACACTGAAGCTTTCTTT. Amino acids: CASSAVQANTEAFF.

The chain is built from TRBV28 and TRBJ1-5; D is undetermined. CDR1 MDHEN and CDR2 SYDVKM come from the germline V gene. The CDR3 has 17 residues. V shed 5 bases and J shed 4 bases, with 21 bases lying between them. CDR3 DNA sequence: TGTGCCAGCAGTATATTTCGCTTGAAGCCCTTAAATCAGCCCCAGCATTTT. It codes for CASSIFRLKPLNQPQHF.

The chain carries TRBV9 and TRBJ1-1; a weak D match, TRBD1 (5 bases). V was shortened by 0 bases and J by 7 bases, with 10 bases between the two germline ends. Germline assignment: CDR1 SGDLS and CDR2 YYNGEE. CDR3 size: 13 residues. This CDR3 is CASSVGDGGEAFF. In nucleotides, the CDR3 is TGTGCCAGCAGCGTAGGGGACGGAGGTGAAGCTTTCTTT.

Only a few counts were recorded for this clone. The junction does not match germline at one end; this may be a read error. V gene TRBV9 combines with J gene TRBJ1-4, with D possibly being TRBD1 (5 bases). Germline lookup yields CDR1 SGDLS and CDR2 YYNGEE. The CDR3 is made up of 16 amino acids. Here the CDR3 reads CASSVGAGETETARHF. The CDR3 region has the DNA TGTGCCAGCAGCGTAGGAGCCGGGGAGACAGAGACCGCCCGGCACTTT.

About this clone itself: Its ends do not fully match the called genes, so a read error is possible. In DNA, the CDR3 is TGTGCTAGCAGCTTAGGACTAGCGGGAGGCGCCTCCTACAATGAGCAGTTCTTC. Translated, it gives CASSLGLAGGASYNEQFF. V usage is TRBV7-7 and J usage is TRBJ2-1; the match to TRBD2 covers 14 bases. Germline assignment: CDR1 SSHAT and CDR2 FNYEAQ (reference sequence). There are 18 residues in the CDR3.

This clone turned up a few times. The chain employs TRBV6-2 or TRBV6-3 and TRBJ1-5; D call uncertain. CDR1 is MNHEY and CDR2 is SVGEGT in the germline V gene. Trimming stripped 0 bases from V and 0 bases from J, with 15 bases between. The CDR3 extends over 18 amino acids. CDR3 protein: CASSYSSPAGSSNQPQHF. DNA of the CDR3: TGTGCCAGCAGTTACTCGAGTCCCGCGGGGAGTAGCAATCAGCCCCAGCATTTT.

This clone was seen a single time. The CDR3 loop reads CASNNEQGVWQPQHF. DNA for the CDR3: TGTGCCAGTAACAATGAACAGGGTGTTTGGCAGCCCCAGCATTTT. This chain links TRBV19 with TRBJ1-5; D might be TRBD1 (6 bases). V dropped 7 bases and J dropped 7 bases, with 20 bases sitting between them. The CDR3 has 15 amino acids. Germline V lookup: CDR1 LNHDA, CDR2 SQIVND (reference sequence).

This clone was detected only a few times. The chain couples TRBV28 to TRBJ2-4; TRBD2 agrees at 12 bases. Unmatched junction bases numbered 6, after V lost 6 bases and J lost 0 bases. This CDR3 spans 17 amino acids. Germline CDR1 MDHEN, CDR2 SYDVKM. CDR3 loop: CASSLAGGEVAKNIQYF. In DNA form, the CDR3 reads TGTGCCAGCAGCCTAGCGGGAGGGGAAGTAGCCAAAAACATTCAGTACTTC. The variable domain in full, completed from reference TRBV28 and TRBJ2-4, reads DVKVTQSSRYLVKRTGEKVFLECVQDMDHENMFWYRQDPGLGLRLIYFSYDVKMKEKGDIPEGYSVSREKKERFSLILESASTNQTSMYLCASSLAGGEVAKNIQYFGAGTRLSVL.

CDR3 amino acids: CASSPGQVYGYTF. In DNA form, the CDR3 reads TGTGCCAGCAGCCCGGGACAGGTTTATGGCTACACCTTC. The V call is TRBV11-2, the J call TRBJ1-2; TRBD1 matches at 8 bases. CDR1 and CDR2 from the germline V gene are SGHAT and FQNNGV. V shed 5 bases, J shed 5 bases, and the junction held 4 bases outside the gene matches. The CDR3 covers 13 residues.

This CDR3 is CASSLRAGRDGYTF. CDR3 nucleotide sequence: TGTGCCAGCAGCTTAAGGGCAGGTCGAGACGGCTACACCTTC. The chain couples TRBV11-2 to TRBJ1-2; no clear D gene. Germline CDR1 SGHAT, CDR2 FQNNGV. Trimming left V 2 bases short and J 8 bases short, with 15 bases between. The CDR3 sequence is 14 residues long.

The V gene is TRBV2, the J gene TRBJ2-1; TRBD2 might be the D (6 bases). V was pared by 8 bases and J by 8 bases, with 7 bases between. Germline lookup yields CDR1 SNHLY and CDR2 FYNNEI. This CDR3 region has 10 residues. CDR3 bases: TGTGCCAGCCGGAGGGATGAGCAGTTCTTC. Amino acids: CASRRDEQFF.

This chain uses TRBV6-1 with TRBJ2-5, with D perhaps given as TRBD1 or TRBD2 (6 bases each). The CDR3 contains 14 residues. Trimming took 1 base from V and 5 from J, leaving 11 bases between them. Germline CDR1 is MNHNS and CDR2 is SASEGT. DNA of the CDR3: TGTGCCAGCAGTGAAGGGGGGGCACGGGAGACCCAGTACTTC. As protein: CASSEGGARETQYF.

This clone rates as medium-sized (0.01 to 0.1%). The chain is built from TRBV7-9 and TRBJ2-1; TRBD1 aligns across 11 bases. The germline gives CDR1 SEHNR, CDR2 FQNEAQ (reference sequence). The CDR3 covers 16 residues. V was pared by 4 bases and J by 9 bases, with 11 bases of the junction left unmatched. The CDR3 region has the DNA TGTGCCAGCAGCTCACCGGGACAGGGGGTTTTCGGTGAGCAGTTCTTC. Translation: CASSSPGQGVFGEQFF.

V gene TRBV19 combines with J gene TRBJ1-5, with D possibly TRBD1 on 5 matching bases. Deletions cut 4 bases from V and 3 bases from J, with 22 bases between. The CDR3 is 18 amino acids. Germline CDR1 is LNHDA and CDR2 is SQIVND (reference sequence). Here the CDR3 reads CASSNLRGSRGYNQPQHF. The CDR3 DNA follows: TGTGCCAGTAGTAACCTCCGGGGGAGTCGGGGGTACAATCAGCCCCAGCATTTT.

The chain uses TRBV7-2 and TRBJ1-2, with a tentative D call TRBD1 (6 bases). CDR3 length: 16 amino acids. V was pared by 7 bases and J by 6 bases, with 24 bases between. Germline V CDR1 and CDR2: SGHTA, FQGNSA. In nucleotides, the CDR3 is TGTGCCAGCATCCTTCGGGGGGGCTTCAGAAAGGATGGCTACACCTTC. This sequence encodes CASILRGGFRKDGYTF.

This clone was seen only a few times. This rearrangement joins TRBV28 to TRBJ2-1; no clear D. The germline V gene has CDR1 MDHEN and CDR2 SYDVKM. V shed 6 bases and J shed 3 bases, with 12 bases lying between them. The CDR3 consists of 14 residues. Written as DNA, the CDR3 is TGTGCCAGCAGCCCCGACGCCGACTACAATGAGCAGTTCTTC. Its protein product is CASSPDADYNEQFF.

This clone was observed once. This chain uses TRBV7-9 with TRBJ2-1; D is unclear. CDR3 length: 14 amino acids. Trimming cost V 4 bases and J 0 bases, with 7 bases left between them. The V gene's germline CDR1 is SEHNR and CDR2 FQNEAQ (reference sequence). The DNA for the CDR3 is TGTGCCAGCAGCTCTTTCAGCTCCTACAATGAGCAGTTCTTC. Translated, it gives CASSSFSSYNEQFF.

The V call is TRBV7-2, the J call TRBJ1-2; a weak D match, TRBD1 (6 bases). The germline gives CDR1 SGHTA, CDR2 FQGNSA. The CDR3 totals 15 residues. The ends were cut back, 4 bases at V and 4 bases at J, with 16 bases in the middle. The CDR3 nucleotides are TGTGCCAGCAGCTACCGGGACACGCGGGGCTATGGCTACACCTTC. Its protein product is CASSYRDTRGYGYTF.

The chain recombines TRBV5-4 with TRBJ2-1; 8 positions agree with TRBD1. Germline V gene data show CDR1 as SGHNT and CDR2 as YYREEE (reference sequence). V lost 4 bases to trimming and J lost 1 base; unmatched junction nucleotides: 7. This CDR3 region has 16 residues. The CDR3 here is CASSPDRDLSYNEQFF. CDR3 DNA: TGTGCCAGCAGCCCGGACAGGGACCTATCCTACAATGAGCAGTTCTTC.